These 32 T cell receptor beta chains were all obtained from the same sample, sequenced in a study of radiation and T cells in renal cell carcinoma. Time point: baseline pretreatment blood. Sample treatment: 15 Gy SBRT to primary tumor, nephrectomy 4 weeks later. Clones were read by immunoSEQ multiplex PCR, and TCRdb kept only the in-frame ones, dropping some. The table records 95,000 or so clones, approximately 86% of them present only once. The sample here was blood, taken from a patient whose treatment included radiotherapy and nephrectomy. The receptors shown here come from a man in his fifties with renal cell carcinoma.

V and J are TRBV7-2 and TRBJ2-1; TRBD2 matches at 8 bases. The CDR3 is made up of 15 amino acids. V lost 3 bases and J lost 3; bases outside the gene matches: 4. The V gene's germline CDR1 is SGHTA and CDR2 FQGNSA. The CDR3 DNA reads TGTGCCAGCAGCTTTGGCAGCGGGAGCTACAATGAGCAGTTCTTC. It yields the protein CASSFGSGSYNEQFF.

Concerning this clone itself: One junction end does not reproduce the germline sequence, and a read error may be involved. The rearrangement links TRBV6-1 to TRBJ1-5, with D tentatively TRBD1 (6 bases). Germline CDR1 is MNHNS and CDR2 is SASEGT. This CDR3 spans 14 amino acids. CDR3 DNA: TGTGCCAGCAGCGAAGGACAGTTCAATCAGCCCCAGCATTTT. It yields the protein CASSEGQFNQPQHF.

The chain uses TRBV28 and TRBJ1-4; TRBD1 might be the D (6 bases). The germline V gene has CDR1 MDHEN and CDR2 SYDVKM. Trimming took off 6 bases at V and 5 bases at J, with 10 bases between the two ends. The CDR3 is 13 amino acids. The CDR3 coding sequence is TGTGCCAGCAGAGGGGGGGCGAATGAAAAACTGTTTTTT. The encoded protein is CASRGGANEKLFF.

In the case of this clone: Other nucleotide sequences from this sample produce the same CDR3. V gene TRBV5-1 combines with J gene TRBJ2-5; D is unresolved. The CDR3 runs to 14 residues. Germline V gives CDR1 SGHRS, CDR2 YFSETQ. Trimming removed 0 bases from V and 0 bases from J, with 6 bases in between. The CDR3 bases are TGCGCCAGCAGCTTGGGCGGCAACCAAGAGACCCAGTACTTC. Residues: CASSLGGNQETQYF.

This rearrangement joins TRBV7-6 to TRBJ2-3, with D unclear. Germline V gives CDR1 SGHVS, CDR2 FNYEAQ. The V and J ends lost 6 bases and 0 bases respectively, with 7 bases between them. There are 13 residues in the CDR3. This CDR3 is CASSSASTDTQYF. Here the CDR3 DNA reads TGTGCCAGCAGTTCGGCTAGCACAGATACGCAGTATTTT.

The CDR3 bases are TGTGCCAGTAGGAAACCAGACGGTCCCTATGGCTACACCTTC. Protein sequence: CASRKPDGPYGYTF. This sequence joins TRBV19 and TRBJ1-2; D is undetermined. Trimming stripped 6 bases from V and 4 bases from J, with 15 bases between. CDR1 and CDR2 from the germline V gene are LNHDA and SQIVND (reference sequence). The CDR3 contains 14 residues.

The chain joins TRBV14 to TRBJ2-7, with unresolved D. Germline V lookup: CDR1 SGHDN, CDR2 FVKESK. Trimming stripped 3 bases from V and 6 bases from J, with 12 bases between. The CDR3 covers 13 residues. This CDR3 is CASSHTPVAEQYF. CDR3 in DNA: TGTGCCAGCAGCCACACCCCAGTAGCCGAGCAGTACTTC. The full variable domain, rest sourced from reference TRBV14 and TRBJ2-7, is EAGVTQFPSHSVIEKGQTVTLRCDPISGHDNLYWYRRVMGKEIKFLLHFVKESKQDESGMPNNRFLAERTGGTYSTLKVQPAELEDSGVYFCASSHTPVAEQYFGPGTRLTVT.

The chain carries TRBV5-1 and TRBJ2-5; a possible D gene is TRBD1 (6 bases). Trimming left V 0 bases short and J 0 bases short, with 9 bases between. In germline, CDR1 is SGHRS, CDR2 YFSETQ. The CDR3 is made up of 15 amino acids. CDR3 residues: CASSLGDTYQETQYF. In nucleotides, the CDR3 is TGCGCCAGCAGCTTGGGGGACACATACCAAGAGACCCAGTACTTC.

The chain has TRBV4-3 and TRBJ2-5; the match to TRBD2 covers 9 bases. In germline, CDR1 is LGHNA, CDR2 YSLEER. The CDR3 is 16 residues long. Trimming took 0 bases from V and 5 from J; bases not matched to a gene: 7. The CDR3 sequence: CASSQDWRGGQETQYF. DNA of the CDR3: TGCGCCAGCAGCCAAGATTGGCGGGGGGGCCAGGAGACCCAGTACTTC.

This clone has only one observation. The gene calls are TRBV30 and TRBJ2-5; D is possibly TRBD2 (7 bases). Germline V gives CDR1 GTSNPN, CDR2 SVGIG (reference sequence). The CDR3 consists of 13 residues. V was clipped by 2 bases and J by 5 bases, with 12 bases between them. The CDR3 sequence: CAWSRGGAETQYF. Here the CDR3 DNA reads TGTGCCTGGAGTCGAGGGGGGGCTGAGACCCAGTACTTC.

This clone was found once. This sequence joins TRBV28 and TRBJ1-6; 7 bases map to TRBD1. The CDR3 extends over 14 amino acids. Germline V gene data show CDR1 as MDHEN and CDR2 as SYDVKM. V trimming: 5 bases; J trimming: 10 bases; junction bases outside the gene matches: 8. CDR3 sequence: CASSLQGTQSPLHF. DNA for the CDR3: TGTGCCAGCAGTCTACAGGGGACTCAATCACCCCTCCACTTT.

This clone was detected a few times. The rearrangement joins TRBV28 to TRBJ2-7; either TRBD1 or TRBD2 may supply D (6 bases each). CDR1 and CDR2 (germline): MDHEN, SYDVKM. The CDR3 spans 11 residues. Between the trimmed V and J ends, which lost 6 bases and 11 bases, there was a span of 14 bases. The CDR3 here is CASRRDNWEYF. The CDR3 coding sequence is TGTGCCAGCAGGCGGGACAATTGGGAGTACTTC.

J is TRBJ2-7 and V is TRBV28; a possible D gene is TRBD2 (5 bases). Germline V gene data show CDR1 as MDHEN and CDR2 as SYDVKM. V lost 6 bases and J 1 base, leaving 10 bases between the germline ends. This CDR3 is 13 amino acids long. CDR3 sequence (DNA): TGTGCCAGCAGGGGCGGGCAGTCCTACGAGCAGTACTTC. Encoded protein: CASRGGQSYEQYF. Using reference TRBV28 and TRBJ2-7 for the parts outside the CDR3, the full variable domain is DVKVTQSSRYLVKRTGEKVFLECVQDMDHENMFWYRQDPGLGLRLIYFSYDVKMKEKGDIPEGYSVSREKKERFSLILESASTNQTSMYLCASRGGQSYEQYFGPGTRLTVT.

This chain joins TRBV9 and TRBJ2-3; D may be TRBD1 (7 bases). V lost 6 bases to trimming and J lost 5 bases, with 19 bases between them. The CDR3 totals 15 residues. CDR1 and CDR2 from the germline V gene are SGDLS and YYNGEE. The CDR3 nucleotides read TGTGCCAGCACCCGAGGGGGGACAGATGGAGATACGCAGTATTTT. This encodes CASTRGGTDGDTQYF.

The rearrangement links TRBV5-4 to TRBJ1-4, with D unclear. V was pared by 1 base and J by 7 bases, with 11 bases between. Germline assignment: CDR1 SGHNT and CDR2 YYREEE (reference sequence). The CDR3 loop spans 14 amino acids. In DNA, the CDR3 is TGTGCCAGCAGCTTGCTATTGGATAGTGAAAAACTGTTTTTT. Encoded protein: CASSLLLDSEKLFF.

The rearrangement joins TRBV7-6 to TRBJ2-7; D unclear. Between the trimmed V and J ends, which lost 3 bases and 6 bases, there was a span of 6 bases. There are 11 residues in the CDR3. The germline CDR1 and CDR2 sequences are SGHVS and FNYEAQ. For the CDR3, the DNA is TGTGCCAGCAGCTTGACATCCGAGCAGTACTTC. Protein product: CASSLTSEQYF.

This clone was seen a few times. CDR3 DNA sequence: TGTGCCAGCAGCCCGCAGGGACTAGCGTCCGAGACCCAGTACTTC. It specifies CASSPQGLASETQYF. V is TRBV7-9 and J is TRBJ2-5, with TRBD2 matching over 10 bases. Trimming took 5 bases from V and 5 from J; bases not matched to a gene: 8. CDR1 is SEHNR and CDR2 is FQNEAQ in the germline V gene (reference sequence). This CDR3 comprises 15 residues. Together with reference TRBV7-9 and TRBJ2-5, the CDR3 gives the full variable domain: DTGVSQNPRHKITKRGQNVTFRCDPISEHNRLYWYRQTLGQGPEFLTYFQNEAQLEKSRLLSDRFSAERPKGSFSTLEIQRTEQGDSAMYLCASSPQGLASETQYFGPGTRLLVL.

The genes are TRBV9 and TRBJ1-1; tentatively, D is TRBD1 (6 bases). This CDR3 is 14 amino acids long. Germline lookup yields CDR1 SGDLS and CDR2 YYNGEE. V was trimmed by 3 bases and J by 1 base, leaving 10 bases between them. The chain's CDR3 is CASSATGKNTEAFF. CDR3 nucleotide sequence: TGTGCCAGCAGCGCGACAGGAAAGAACACTGAAGCTTTCTTT.

This clone came up once. V and J are TRBV10-3 and TRBJ2-4, with 7 nucleotides matching TRBD1. This CDR3 contains 15 residues. Per germline, CDR1 ENHRY and CDR2 SYGVKD. With V trimmed by 0 bases and J by 9 bases, 8 bases remained unmatched. The CDR3 region is CAISESRQGEGIQYF. The CDR3 bases are TGTGCCATCAGTGAGTCGAGACAGGGTGAGGGCATTCAGTACTTC.

Here the CDR3 DNA reads TGCGCCAGCAGCTTGGTGGCTAGCGGGAACCTAGGGGATGAGCAGTTCTTC. This encodes CASSLVASGNLGDEQFF. The chain recombines TRBV5-1 with TRBJ2-1, with 9 nucleotides matching TRBD2. The CDR3 has 17 amino acids. Germline CDR1 SGHRS, CDR2 YFSETQ. After removal of 0 bases from V and 8 bases from J, the junction contained 12 bases not matched to a gene.

V is TRBV5-1 and J is TRBJ2-7; possibly TRBD1 for D (6 bases). The CDR3 runs 13 residues. V lost 1 base to trimming and J lost 3 bases, with 8 bases between them. CDR1 and CDR2 (germline): SGHRS, YFSETQ. CDR3 DNA: TGCGCCAGCAGCTTGACAGGGATCTACGAGCAGTACTTC. This translates into CASSLTGIYEQYF.

This rearrangement joins TRBV5-1 to TRBJ2-7; D is tentatively TRBD1 or TRBD2 (6 bases each). Germline values: CDR1 SGHRS, CDR2 YFSETQ. The CDR3 has 15 amino acids. Trimming left V 2 bases short and J 7 bases short, with 19 bases between. The CDR3 loop reads CASSFSGGTSGEQYF. The CDR3 DNA reads as TGCGCCAGCAGCTTTTCCGGGGGCACTTCGGGAGAGCAGTACTTC.

This rearrangement joins TRBV7-9 to TRBJ2-2, with 7 bases fitting TRBD1. The CDR3 is made up of 15 amino acids. CDR1 and CDR2 from the germline V gene are SEHNR and FQNEAQ (reference sequence). With V trimmed by 6 bases and J by 3 bases, 7 bases remained unmatched. The CDR3 spells CASSHLQGHTGELFF. CDR3 coding DNA: TGTGCCAGCAGTCACTTACAGGGGCACACCGGGGAGCTGTTTTTT. Full variable domain (missing parts from reference TRBV7-9 and TRBJ2-2): DTGVSQNPRHKITKRGQNVTFRCDPISEHNRLYWYRQTLGQGPEFLTYFQNEAQLEKSRLLSDRFSAERPKGSFSTLEIQRTEQGDSAMYLCASSHLQGHTGELFFGEGSRLTVL.

The gene calls are TRBV6-1 and TRBJ2-7; 8 bases are shared with TRBD2. With V trimmed by 3 bases and J by 2 bases, 12 bases remained unmatched. This CDR3 region has 17 residues. Germline assignment: CDR1 MNHNS and CDR2 SASEGT. The CDR3 protein is CASSDPRGGRETYEQYF. The CDR3 nucleotides read TGTGCCAGCAGTGATCCTCGGGGGGGACGGGAAACCTACGAGCAGTACTTC.

The chain joins TRBV7-2 to TRBJ1-3; D remains ambiguous. Germline CDR1 and CDR2: SGHTA and FQGNSA. The germline V and J ends were trimmed by 5 bases and 0 bases, with 11 bases remaining between them. The CDR3 totals 15 residues. In DNA form, the CDR3 reads TGTGCCAGCAGCCTTCTAGGCTACTCTGGAAACACCATATATTTT. Protein product: CASSLLGYSGNTIYF.

J is TRBJ2-4 and V is TRBV7-2; 7 nucleotides agree with TRBD1. Germline V gene data show CDR1 as SGHTA and CDR2 as FQGNSA. Unmatched junction bases numbered 16, after V lost 6 bases and J lost 5 bases. This CDR3 has 17 amino acids. The CDR3 here is CASSRSTGLGTENIQYF. CDR3 nucleotides: TGTGCCAGCAGTCGATCGACAGGGTTAGGAACGGAAAACATTCAGTACTTC.

The chain is built from TRBV30 and TRBJ2-1; the D gene is possibly TRBD2 (5 bases). CDR1 is GTSNPN and CDR2 is SVGIG in the germline V gene (reference sequence). The CDR3 spans 17 residues. The V and J ends lost 3 bases and 4 bases respectively, with 22 bases between them. Written as DNA, the CDR3 is TGTGCCTGGAGGGACGCCCCGGGGAAGATTTTTTACAATGAGCAGTTCTTC. Its protein is CAWRDAPGKIFYNEQFF.

This chain joins TRBV11-2 and TRBJ2-3, with TRBD2 identical over 7 bases. This CDR3 comprises 17 residues. Germline V gives CDR1 SGHAT, CDR2 FQNNGV. J lost 2 bases, V lost 1 base, and 9 bases had no gene match. As DNA, the CDR3 is TGTGCCAGCAGCTTAGGCATCTCGGGAGGAGTCACAGATACGCAGTATTTT. It codes for CASSLGISGGVTDTQYF. Supplemented by reference TRBV11-2 and TRBJ2-3, the full variable domain reads EAGVAQSPRYKIIEKRQSVAFWCNPISGHATLYWYQQILGQGPKLLIQFQNNGVVDDSQLPKDRFSAERLKGVDSTLKIQPAKLEDSAVYLCASSLGISGGVTDTQYFGPGTRLTVL.

The gene calls are TRBV27 and TRBJ1-1, with TRBD1 as a possible D gene (5 bases). Looked up from germline, CDR1 is MNHEY and CDR2 is SMNVEV (reference sequence). The CDR3 runs to 14 residues. Trimming left V 5 bases short and J 1 base short, with 11 bases between. The DNA of the CDR3 is TGTGCCAGCAGTCACGACGGGGGGAACACTGAAGCTTTCTTT. It translates to CASSHDGGNTEAFF.

The V call is TRBV5-1, the J call TRBJ2-5; 8 bases align to TRBD1. The V segment lost 0 bases and the J segment 2 bases; nucleotides outside the gene matches: 9. Germline loops: CDR1 SGHRS, CDR2 YFSETQ. The CDR3 has 17 amino acids. CDR3 loop: CASSLVQGAGTQETQYF. The CDR3 coding sequence is TGCGCCAGCAGCTTGGTTCAGGGGGCGGGGACACAAGAGACCCAGTACTTC.

This chain links TRBV6-6 with TRBJ1-6; 8 bases map to TRBD1. In germline, CDR1 is MNHNY, CDR2 SVGAGI (reference sequence). V lost 10 bases, J lost 6 bases, and 8 bases stayed unmatched. This CDR3 has 14 amino acids. The CDR3 protein is CATRQQGGNSPLHF. The CDR3 bases are TGTGCCACCCGGCAACAGGGGGGTAATTCACCCCTCCACTTT.

This chain uses TRBV30 with TRBJ2-3; TRBD1 might be the D (5 bases). CDR1 is GTSNPN, CDR2 SVGIG, per germline (reference sequence). Trimming took 0 bases from V and 0 from J, leaving 10 bases between them. The CDR3 has 15 residues. The CDR3 DNA reads as TGTGCCTGGAGTGTTGCAGGGCTAAGCACAGATACGCAGTATTTT. Residues: CAWSVAGLSTDTQYF.